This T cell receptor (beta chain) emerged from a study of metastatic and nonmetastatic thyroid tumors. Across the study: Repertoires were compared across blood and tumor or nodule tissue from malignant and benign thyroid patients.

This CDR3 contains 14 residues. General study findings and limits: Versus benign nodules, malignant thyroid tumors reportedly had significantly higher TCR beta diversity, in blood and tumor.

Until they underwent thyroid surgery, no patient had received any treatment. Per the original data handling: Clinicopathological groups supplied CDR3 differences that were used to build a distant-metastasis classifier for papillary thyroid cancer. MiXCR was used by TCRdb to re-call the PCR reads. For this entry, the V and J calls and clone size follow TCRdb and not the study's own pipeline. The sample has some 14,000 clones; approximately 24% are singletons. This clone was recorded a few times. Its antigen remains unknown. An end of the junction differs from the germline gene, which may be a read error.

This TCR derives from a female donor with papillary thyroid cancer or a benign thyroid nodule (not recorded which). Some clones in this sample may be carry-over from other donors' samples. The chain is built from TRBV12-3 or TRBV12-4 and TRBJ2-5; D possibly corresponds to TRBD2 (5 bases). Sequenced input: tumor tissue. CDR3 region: CASSPDWVGETQHF. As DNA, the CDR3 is TGTGCCAGCAGTCCGGACTGGGTAGGAGAGACCCAGCACTTC.